What follows describes a single T cell receptor (beta chain). Antigen: not known. These data come from a study of T cell repertoires in cytomegalovirus infection. Germline values: CDR1 SGHVS, CDR2 FQNEAQ. This CDR3 is 14 amino acids long. Trimming pared 4 bases from V and 0 bases from J, leaving 10 bases between. TCRdb passed the reads through MiXCR, listing each CDR3 protein once. In the table there are approximately 150,000 distinct CDR3 sequences, roughly 22% of which are singletons. The source material was CD8+ T cells from cultured PBMCs, sampled from culture after CMV antigen stimulation. The TCR originated in a human donor in good health (CMV status not recorded). Some clones in this sample may be carry-over from other donors' samples. V gene TRBV7-8 combines with J gene TRBJ2-7, with D maybe TRBD2 (6 bases). CDR3 in amino acids: CASSSMGLSYEQYF. In DNA, the CDR3 is TGTGCCAGCAGCTCTATGGGACTCTCCTACGAGCAGTACTTC. Looking up the rest from reference TRBV7-8 and TRBJ2-7 gives the full variable domain: GAGVSQSPRYKVAKRGQDVALRCDPISGHVSLFWYQQALGQGPEFLTYFQNEAQLDKSGLPSDRFFAERPEGSVSTLKIQRTQQEDSAVYLCASSSMGLSYEQYFGPGTRLTVT.